This section outlines one T cell receptor beta chain sequence together with its context. The target antigen is unknown. A 5'RACE template switching approach incorporating UMIs was used to make TCR beta cDNA. TCRdb reprocessed the 5' RACE reads, with one entry per CDR3 protein and no DNA. The sample is made up of over 100,000 distinct CDR3 sequences, and the top ten hold 18% of it. The sample originates from a study of T cells expressing NK-cell markers. Study summary: The sequencing cohort of eight donors included seven HCMV-seropositive individuals and one seronegative individual.

Overall study results and limits: These same clonotypes (in four donors) also led the CD3+CD56-NKG2C+ fraction. Each of roughly 6 donors carried dominant NKG2C+ clonotypes accounting for roughly 1.0-7.5% of CD8+ T cells.

Source material: blood T cells: a sorted CD56 or NKG2C T cell subset, CD4+ or CD8+ T cells, or bulk PBMC T cells (not recorded which). This clonotype originated in a woman aged 18 to 75 in good health.

CDR3 loop: CASSYQWAVSGYTF. The chain links TRBV6-5 to TRBJ1-2; TCRdb's D call, TRBD1, is unchecked because there is no DNA. The CDR3 length is 14 residues. In germline, CDR1 is MNHEY, CDR2 SVGAGI.